This T cell receptor beta chain emerged from a study of blood T cells in healthy people across ages. Study context: The capture of about one barcoded beta molecule per two T cells was achieved by template switching.

It was with a sample-barcoded 5' primer and a J-beta primer mix that a second PCR of about 6 to 11 cycles was run. Via MiXCR, TCRdb re-called the 5' RACE reads, giving one row per CDR3 protein. The sample contains 1.5 million or so distinct CDR3 sequences, about 43% of which appear only once. PBMCs were isolated at a quantity of at least 6 million per sample. The V gene's germline CDR1 is SGDLS and CDR2 YYNGEE. Trimming stripped 4 bases from V and 0 bases from J, with 11 bases between. This CDR3 region has 16 residues. Sequenced material: blood. The origin of this receptor is a woman aged 18-29 years in good health. The chain links TRBV9 to TRBJ2-6; D possibly corresponds to TRBD1 (5 bases). CDR3 protein: CASSLRVSSGANVLTF. As DNA, the CDR3 is TGTGCCAGCAGCCTCAGGGTAAGCTCTGGGGCCAACGTCCTGACTTTC.